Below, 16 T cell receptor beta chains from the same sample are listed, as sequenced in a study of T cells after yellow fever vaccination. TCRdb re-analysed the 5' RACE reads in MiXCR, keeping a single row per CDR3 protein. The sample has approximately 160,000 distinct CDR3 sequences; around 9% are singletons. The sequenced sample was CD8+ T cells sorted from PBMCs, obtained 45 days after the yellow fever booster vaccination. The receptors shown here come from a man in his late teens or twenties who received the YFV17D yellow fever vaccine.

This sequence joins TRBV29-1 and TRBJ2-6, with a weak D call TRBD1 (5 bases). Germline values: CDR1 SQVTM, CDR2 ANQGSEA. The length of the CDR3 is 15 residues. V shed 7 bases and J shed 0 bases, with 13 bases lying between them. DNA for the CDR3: TGCAGCGCGACAGATCCTAACTCTGGGGCCAACGTCCTGACTTTC. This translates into CSATDPNSGANVLTF.

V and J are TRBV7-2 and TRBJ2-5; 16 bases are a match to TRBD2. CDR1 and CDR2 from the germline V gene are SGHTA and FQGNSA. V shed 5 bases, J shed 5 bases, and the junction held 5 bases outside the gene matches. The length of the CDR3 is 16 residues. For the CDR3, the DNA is TGTGCCAGCAGCCCGGGACTAGCGGGGGGGCGGGAGACCCAGTACTTC. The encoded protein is CASSPGLAGGRETQYF.

The CDR3 nucleotides are TGTGCCACCATTGAGCAGGGCATCCCCTATGGCTACACCTTC. Amino acids: CATIEQGIPYGYTF. This chain uses TRBV24-1 with TRBJ1-2, with D maybe TRBD1 (5 bases). The CDR3 consists of 14 residues. The ends were cut back, 8 bases at V and 4 bases at J, with 16 bases in the middle. The germline V gene has CDR1 KGHDR and CDR2 SFDVKD.

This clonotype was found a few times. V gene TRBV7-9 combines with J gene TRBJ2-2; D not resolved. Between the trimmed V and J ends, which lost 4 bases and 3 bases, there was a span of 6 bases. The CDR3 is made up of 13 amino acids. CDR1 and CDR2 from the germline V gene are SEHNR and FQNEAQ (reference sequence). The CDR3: CASSSYYTGELFF. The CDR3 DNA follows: TGTGCCAGCAGCTCTTACTACACCGGGGAGCTGTTTTTT.

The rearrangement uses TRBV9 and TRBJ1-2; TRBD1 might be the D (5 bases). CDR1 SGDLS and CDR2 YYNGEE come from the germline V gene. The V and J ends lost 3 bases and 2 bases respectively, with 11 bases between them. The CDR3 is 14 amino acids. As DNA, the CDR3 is TGTGCCAGCAGCGACGGGACGGAAAACTATGGCTACACCTTC. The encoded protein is CASSDGTENYGYTF.

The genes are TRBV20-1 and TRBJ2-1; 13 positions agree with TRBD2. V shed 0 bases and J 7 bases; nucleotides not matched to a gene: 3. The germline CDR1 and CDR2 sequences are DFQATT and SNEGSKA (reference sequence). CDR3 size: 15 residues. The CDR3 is CSARDGGLAGNEQFF. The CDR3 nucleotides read TGCAGTGCTAGAGATGGGGGACTAGCGGGGAATGAGCAGTTCTTC.

CDR3 coding DNA: TGCGCCAGCAGCATGGCGGATGTCAGGGGCAATGAGCAGTTCTTC. Its translation: CASSMADVRGNEQFF. The chain joins TRBV5-1 to TRBJ2-1, with TRBD1 as a possible D gene (6 bases). The CDR3 loop spans 15 amino acids. Trimming removed 4 bases from V and 6 bases from J, with 17 bases in between. Germline V gene sequence: CDR1 SGHRS, CDR2 YFSETQ.

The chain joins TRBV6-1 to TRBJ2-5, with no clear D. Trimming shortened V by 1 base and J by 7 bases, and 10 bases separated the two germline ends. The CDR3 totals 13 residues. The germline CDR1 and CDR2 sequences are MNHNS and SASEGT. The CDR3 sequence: CASSEGHPGTQYF. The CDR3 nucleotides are TGTGCCAGCAGTGAAGGCCATCCCGGGACCCAGTACTTC.

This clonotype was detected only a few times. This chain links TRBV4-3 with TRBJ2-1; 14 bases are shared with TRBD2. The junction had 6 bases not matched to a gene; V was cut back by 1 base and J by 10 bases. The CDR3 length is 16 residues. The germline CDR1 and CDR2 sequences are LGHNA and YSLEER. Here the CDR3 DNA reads TGCGCCAGCAGCCAAGCCAGGACTAGCGGGGGGCCCGAGCAGTTCTTC. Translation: CASSQARTSGGPEQFF.

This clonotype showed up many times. The CDR3 sequence: CASSPTSGGVDEQFF. The CDR3, as DNA: TGTGCCAGCAGCCCCACTAGCGGGGGGGTTGATGAGCAGTTCTTC. This rearrangement joins TRBV5-4 to TRBJ2-1; 13 bases are a match to TRBD2. The J segment lost 8 bases and the V segment lost 4 bases, leaving 6 bases of the junction unmatched. The CDR3 totals 15 residues. Per the germline V gene, CDR1 is SGHNT and CDR2 is YYREEE (reference sequence).

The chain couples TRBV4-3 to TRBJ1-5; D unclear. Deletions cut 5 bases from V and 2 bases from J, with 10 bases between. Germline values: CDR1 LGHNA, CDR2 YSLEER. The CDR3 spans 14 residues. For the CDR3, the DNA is TGCGCCAGCAGCGTTTCATCGGGCAATCAGCCCCAGCATTTT. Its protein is CASSVSSGNQPQHF.

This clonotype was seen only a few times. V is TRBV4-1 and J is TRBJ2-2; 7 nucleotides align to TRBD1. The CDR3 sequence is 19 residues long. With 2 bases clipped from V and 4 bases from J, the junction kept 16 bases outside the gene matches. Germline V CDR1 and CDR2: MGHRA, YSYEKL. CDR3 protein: CASSQKESLGQTLTGELFF. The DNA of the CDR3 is TGCGCCAGCAGCCAAAAAGAGTCTTTGGGACAGACTCTCACCGGGGAGCTGTTTTTT.

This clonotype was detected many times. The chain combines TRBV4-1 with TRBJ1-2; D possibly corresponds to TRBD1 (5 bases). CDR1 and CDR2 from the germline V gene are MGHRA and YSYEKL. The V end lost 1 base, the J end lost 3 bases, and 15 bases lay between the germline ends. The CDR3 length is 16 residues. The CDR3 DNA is TGCGCCAGCAGCCAAGGGTGGGACCGATCTCACTATGGCTACACCTTC. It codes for CASSQGWDRSHYGYTF.

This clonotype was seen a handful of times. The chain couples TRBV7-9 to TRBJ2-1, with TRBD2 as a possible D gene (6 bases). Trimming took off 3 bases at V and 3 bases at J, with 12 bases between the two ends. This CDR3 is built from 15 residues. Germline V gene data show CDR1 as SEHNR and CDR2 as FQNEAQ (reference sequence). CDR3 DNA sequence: TGTGCCAGCAGCTTTACGGCGGGGAACTACAATGAGCAGTTCTTC. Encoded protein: CASSFTAGNYNEQFF.

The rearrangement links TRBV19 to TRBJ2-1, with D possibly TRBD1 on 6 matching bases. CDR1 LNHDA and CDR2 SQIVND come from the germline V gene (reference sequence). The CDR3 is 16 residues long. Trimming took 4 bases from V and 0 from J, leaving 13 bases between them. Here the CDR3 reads CASSSLTGSSYNEQFF. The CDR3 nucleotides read TGTGCCAGTAGTAGCCTGACAGGTAGCTCCTACAATGAGCAGTTCTTC. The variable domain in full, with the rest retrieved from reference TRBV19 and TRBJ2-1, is DGGITQSPKYLFRKEGQNVTLSCEQNLNHDAMYWYRQDPGQGLRLIYYSQIVNDFQKGDIAEGYSVSREKKESFPLTVTSAQKNPTAFYLCASSSLTGSSYNEQFFGPGTRLTVL.

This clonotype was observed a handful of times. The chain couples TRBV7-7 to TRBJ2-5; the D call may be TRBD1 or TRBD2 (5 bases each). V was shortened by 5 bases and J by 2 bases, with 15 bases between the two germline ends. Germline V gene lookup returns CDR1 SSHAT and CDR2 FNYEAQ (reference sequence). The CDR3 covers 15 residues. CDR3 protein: CASSRRDGLQETQYF. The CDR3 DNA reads TGTGCCAGCAGCCGCCGGGACGGCCTACAAGAGACCCAGTACTTC.